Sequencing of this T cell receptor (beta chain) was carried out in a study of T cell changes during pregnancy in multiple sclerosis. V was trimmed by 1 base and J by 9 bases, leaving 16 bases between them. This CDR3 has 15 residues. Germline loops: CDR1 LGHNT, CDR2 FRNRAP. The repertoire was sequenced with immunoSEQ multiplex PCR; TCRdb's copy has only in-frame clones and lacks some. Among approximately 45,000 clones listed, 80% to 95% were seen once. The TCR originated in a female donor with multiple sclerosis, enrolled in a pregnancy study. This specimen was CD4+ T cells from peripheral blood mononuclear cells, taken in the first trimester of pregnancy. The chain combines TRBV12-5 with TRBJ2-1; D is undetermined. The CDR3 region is CASGLGQVAVGEQFF. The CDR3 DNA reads TGTGCTAGTGGTTTGGGTCAGGTCGCCGTTGGTGAGCAGTTCTTC.